This TCR beta chain is drawn from a study of T-cell reconstitution after alpha-beta-depleted transplantation in children. This clonotype was seen more than once but under ten times. The antigen is unknown. The germline gives CDR1 SGHRS, CDR2 YFSETQ. The CDR3 extends over 14 amino acids. V was trimmed by 4 bases and J by 2 bases, leaving 12 bases between them. For TCRbeta, the library was prepared with unique molecular identifiers. TCRdb re-derived calls from the PCR reads in MiXCR, one entry per CDR3 protein. The top ten clones hold about 0.79% of a sample with 550,000 to 800,000 distinct CDR3 sequences, 10% to 15% of them seen once. Whole-study results and caveats: Reportedly, roughly two months post-transplant, alpha-beta T cells arose from several hundred expanded graft clones. One year after transplant, T-cell counts and diversity came mostly from newly produced T cells.

The chain joins TRBV5-1 to TRBJ1-1; D not certain. The TCR sequence derives from a girl under 10 years old with congenital amegakaryocytic thrombocytopenia, due to receive a stem cell transplant. The material sequenced was PBMCs, taken before TCRalphabeta/CD19-depleted stem cell transplant. For the CDR3, the DNA is TGCGCCAGCAGCACCCGACAATCTAACACTGAAGCTTTCTTT. It translates to CASSTRQSNTEAFF.